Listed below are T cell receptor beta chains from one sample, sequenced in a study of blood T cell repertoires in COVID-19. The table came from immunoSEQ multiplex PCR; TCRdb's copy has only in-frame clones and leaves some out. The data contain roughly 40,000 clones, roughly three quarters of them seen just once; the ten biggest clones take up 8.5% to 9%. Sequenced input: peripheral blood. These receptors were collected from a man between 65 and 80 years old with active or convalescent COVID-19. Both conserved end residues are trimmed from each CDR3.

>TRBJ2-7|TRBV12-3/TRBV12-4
ASSFWGPYEQY
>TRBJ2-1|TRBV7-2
ASSLLVETYNEQF
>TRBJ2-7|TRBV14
ASSRDRGYEQY
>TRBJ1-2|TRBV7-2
ASSLGDRGLGGYT
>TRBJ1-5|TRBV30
AWSVEGHQPQH
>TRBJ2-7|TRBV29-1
SVYPPGQGSGEQY
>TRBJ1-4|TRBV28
ASSLTGQTNEKLF
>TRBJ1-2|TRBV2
ASSEGTVYGYT
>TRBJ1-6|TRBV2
ASSEALRGNSPLH
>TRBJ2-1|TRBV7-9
ASSSAGTSGVDEQF
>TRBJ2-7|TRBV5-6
ASSLWTGAISNSHEQY
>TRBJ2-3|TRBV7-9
ASSFEGSTDTQY
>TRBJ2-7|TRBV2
ASQREYEQY
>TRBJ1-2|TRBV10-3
AISVAGVTYGYT
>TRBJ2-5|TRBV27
ASSLEKRGETQY
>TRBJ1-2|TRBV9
ASSAGRGTVYT
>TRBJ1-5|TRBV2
ASRGDINQPQH
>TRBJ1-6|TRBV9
ASSARQGQNSPLH
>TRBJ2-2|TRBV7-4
ASTEKRHRGAV
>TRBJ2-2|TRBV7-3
ASTPAVGGGELF
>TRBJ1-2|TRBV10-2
ASRDRDRAYGYT
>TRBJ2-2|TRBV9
ASSVRSSVTGELF
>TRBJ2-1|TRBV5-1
ASSLGGDSGTGAQQF
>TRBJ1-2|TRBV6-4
AKLSGGNYGYT
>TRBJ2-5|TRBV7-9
ASSPPGQGVLKETQY
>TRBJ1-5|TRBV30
AWSGTANQPQH
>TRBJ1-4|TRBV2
ASSDRVSANEKLF
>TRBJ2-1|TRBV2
ASSGGRGGLNNEQF
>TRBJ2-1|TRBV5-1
ASSLVGGPGVNEQF
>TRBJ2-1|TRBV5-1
ASSFTGETYNEQF
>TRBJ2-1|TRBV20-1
SAHRVHEQF
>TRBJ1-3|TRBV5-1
ASSLRTGSGNTIY
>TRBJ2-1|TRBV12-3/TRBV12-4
ASSFGGRQF
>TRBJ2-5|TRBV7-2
ASSPKGSQETQY
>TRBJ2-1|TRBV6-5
ASSYSTRGWNEQF
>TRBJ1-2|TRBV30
AWSQSKLSGYT
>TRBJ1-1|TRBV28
ASRTPGQVGTEAF
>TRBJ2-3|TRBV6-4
ASSSEGLGTDTQY
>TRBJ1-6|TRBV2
ASSEGGGFLKGSPLH
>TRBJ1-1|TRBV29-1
SVLWHRNTEAF
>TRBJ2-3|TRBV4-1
ASSQDSGGRRFDTQY
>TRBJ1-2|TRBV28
ASGGNYGYT
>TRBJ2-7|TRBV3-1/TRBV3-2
ASSQQGSYEQY